Sequencing of this TCR beta chain was carried out in a study of Graves' ophthalmopathy and Graves' hyperthyroidism. Study-level background: Hyperthyroidism is called stable when no ophthalmopathy develops within 18 months of follow-up. Whole-study findings and limits: Detected in blood as well were most expanded thyroid clonotypes with frequency above 0.001. Both a roughly 68% sensitivity and an approximately 76% specificity characterized the model's predictions of ophthalmopathy progression.

RNA transcripts provided the template for amplifying TCR beta CDR3 regions. First-round RT-PCR used HTBI primers; second-round multiplex PCR followed. Each CDR3 protein is one row after TCRdb ran MiXCR on the multiplex PCR reads. The table records approximately 540,000 distinct CDR3 sequences, under 45% of them present only once. As regards this clonotype: Its target is not known.

This CDR3 spans 16 amino acids. Germline loops: CDR1 LGHDT, CDR2 YNNKEL (reference sequence). V lost 5 bases and J lost 0, with 14 bases in between. The chain has TRBV3-1 and TRBJ1-3; weak D call: TRBD1 (5 bases). This sequence was found in an adult man with Graves' hyperthyroidism. Source material: peripheral blood or thyroid tissue (not recorded which). The DNA of the CDR3 is TGTGCCAGCAGCGACGAGGGGAGCCTCTCTGGAAACACCATATATTTT. Translating gives CASSDEGSLSGNTIYF.